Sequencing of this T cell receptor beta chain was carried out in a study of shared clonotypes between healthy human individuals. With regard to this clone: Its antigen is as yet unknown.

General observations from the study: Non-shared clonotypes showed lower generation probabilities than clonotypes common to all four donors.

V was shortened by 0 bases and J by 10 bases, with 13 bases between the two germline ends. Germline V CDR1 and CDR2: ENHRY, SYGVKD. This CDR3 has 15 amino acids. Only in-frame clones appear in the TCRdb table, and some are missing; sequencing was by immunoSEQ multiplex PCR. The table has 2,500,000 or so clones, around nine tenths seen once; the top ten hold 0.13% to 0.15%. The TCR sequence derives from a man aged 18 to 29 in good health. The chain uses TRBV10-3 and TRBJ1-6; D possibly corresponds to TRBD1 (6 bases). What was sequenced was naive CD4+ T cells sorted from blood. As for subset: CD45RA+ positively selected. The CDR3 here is CAISESPGATSPLHF. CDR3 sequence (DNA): TGTGCCATCAGTGAGTCCCCAGGGGCCACGTCACCCCTCCACTTT.